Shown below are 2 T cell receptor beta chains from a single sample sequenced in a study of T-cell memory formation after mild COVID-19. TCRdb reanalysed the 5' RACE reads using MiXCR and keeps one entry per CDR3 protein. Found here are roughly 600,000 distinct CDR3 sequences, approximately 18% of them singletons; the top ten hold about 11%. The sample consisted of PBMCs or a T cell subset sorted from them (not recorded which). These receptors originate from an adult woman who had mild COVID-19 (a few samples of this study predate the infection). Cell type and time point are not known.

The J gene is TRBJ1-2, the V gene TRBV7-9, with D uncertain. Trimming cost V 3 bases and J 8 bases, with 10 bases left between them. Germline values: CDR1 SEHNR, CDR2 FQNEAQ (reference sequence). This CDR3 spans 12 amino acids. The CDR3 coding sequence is TGTGCCAGCAGCTTCGGAGATAGGGGCTACACCTTC. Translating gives CASSFGDRGYTF.

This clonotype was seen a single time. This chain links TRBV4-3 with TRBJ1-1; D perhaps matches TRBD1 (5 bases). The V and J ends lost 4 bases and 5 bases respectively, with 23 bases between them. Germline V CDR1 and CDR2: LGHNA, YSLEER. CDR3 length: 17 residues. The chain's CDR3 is CASSRNFGDGVSTEAFF. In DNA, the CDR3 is TGCGCCAGCAGCCGGAACTTTGGGGACGGGGTGAGTACTGAAGCTTTCTTT.